This paragraph reports one T cell receptor beta chain. Its cognate antigen is unknown. This PCR relied on a set of 60 Vbeta primers and 13 Jbeta primers. Generated by immunoSEQ multiplex PCR, the TCRdb table keeps only in-frame clones and is missing some. The table has around 100,000 clones, roughly 73% seen once. This entry belongs to a study of cytomegalovirus exposure and HLA in healthy donors. As for the study in general: Inside one of the first data releases sat some 93 million unique TCRs taken from HLA-typed donors. Study-level results: A later analysis reportedly found fewer N-insertions in an Asian-associated ancestry cluster than the roughly 680-donor mean. Indistinguishability led to the exclusion of some V segments, TRBV6-2 and TRBV6-3 included.

The CDR3 is 14 amino acids. Germline CDR1 and CDR2: SGHAT and FQNNGV. V gave up 3 bases and J gave up 3 bases, with 12 bases separating them. The material sequenced was PBMCs. The receptor comes from a woman aged 30 to 39 in good health and CMV-seronegative. The chain has TRBV11-2 and TRBJ2-7; tentative D call: TRBD2 (5 bases). CDR3 loop: CASSFTAENYEQYF. The CDR3 DNA is TGTGCCAGCAGCTTTACAGCGGAGAACTACGAGCAGTACTTC.